Each of the 5 T cell receptor beta chains below was sequenced from the same sample in a study of blood T cells in healthy people across ages. For the second PCR, which ran for about 6 to 11 cycles, a sample-barcoded 5' primer and a J-beta primer mix were used. MiXCR, applied by TCRdb to the 5' RACE reads, yields one record per CDR3 protein. The sample has 790,000 or so distinct CDR3 sequences, 46% seen once. The sequenced material came from blood. The receptors here all came from an elderly man in good health.

V and J are TRBV28 and TRBJ2-3; TRBD2 aligns across 8 bases. The germline V gene has CDR1 MDHEN and CDR2 SYDVKM. V shed 3 bases, J shed 5 bases, and the junction held 13 bases outside the gene matches. The CDR3 spans 17 residues. The CDR3 DNA follows: TGTGCCAGCAGTTTCACGGCCGGGACTAGTTTCTTAGATACGCAGTATTTT. The encoded protein is CASSFTAGTSFLDTQYF.

The chain has TRBV7-2 and TRBJ2-4; the match to TRBD1 covers 9 bases. Germline V lookup: CDR1 SGHTA, CDR2 FQGNSA. This CDR3 comprises 14 residues. With V trimmed by 5 bases and J by 9 bases, 8 bases remained unmatched. Here the CDR3 reads CASSIWDRAGIQYF. DNA of the CDR3: TGTGCCAGCAGCATATGGGACAGGGCTGGCATTCAGTACTTC.

The rearrangement links TRBV12-3 or TRBV12-4 to TRBJ2-5; a weak D match, TRBD2 (6 bases). CDR3 length: 15 residues. The V and J ends lost 8 bases and 11 bases respectively, with 27 bases between them. The CDR3 nucleotides are TGTGCCAGCTTTGTGGCGGGGTCTGTCCTCAATGAGCAGTACTTC. It codes for CASFVAGSVLNEQYF.

This clonotype was seen a few times. The chain joins TRBV7-2 to TRBJ2-7; TRBD1 matches 9 bases. Germline-derived CDR1 and CDR2 are SGHTA and FQGNSA. Losses at the gene ends were 2 bases for V and 3 bases for J; bases not matched to a gene: 11. The CDR3 sequence is 17 residues long. The CDR3 bases are TGTGCCAGCAGCTTACATCTTACGGGACAGGGAAACTACGAGCAGTACTTC. Translation: CASSLHLTGQGNYEQYF.

Remarks on this clonotype: Given a much more abundant clone one base away, this may be a read error. This CDR3 reads CASSQGRVSNNEQYF. CDR3 bases: TGTGCCAGCAGCCAAGGTAGGGTTTCTAACAATGAGCAGTACTTC. J is TRBJ2-4 and V is TRBV3-1; D is ambiguous. There are 15 residues in the CDR3. The germline V and J ends were trimmed by 1 base and 13 bases, with 20 bases remaining between them. The germline V gene encodes CDR1 LGHDT and CDR2 YNNKEL (reference sequence).